This TCR beta chain was obtained from a study of CD8 T cells in ankylosing spondylitis. Quantitative 5'-RACE with molecular barcodes was used to make the TCR beta libraries. TCRdb re-called the 5' RACE reads with MiXCR, one entry per CDR3 protein. The sample has some 200,000 distinct CDR3 sequences, around a sixth seen once. Trimming took 3 bases from V and 3 from J; bases not matched to a gene: 6. This CDR3 is 15 amino acids long. This clonotype came up many times. What it binds is not known. Overall study findings and caveats: Disease-associated clonotypes exhibited CD8+ identity and were relatively infrequent in peripheral blood.

The rearrangement joins TRBV12-3 or TRBV12-4 to TRBJ2-7; 9 bases line up with TRBD1. This sequence was found in a male donor aged 5-30 years with ankylosing spondylitis or in good health (not recorded which). Sequenced: blood, either unsorted or a sorted T cell fraction (not recorded which). The DNA for the CDR3 is TGTGCCAGCAGTTTGAGGACAGGGGTTGGCTACGAGCAGTACGTC. Its translation is CASSLRTGVGYEQYV.